The 4 T cell receptor beta chains below come from one sample, sequenced in a study of long-term antiretroviral therapy in people with HIV. Assay version v3.0 of immunoSEQ was used, and it was run at survey level. Some clones are missing from TCRdb's copy, which holds only in-frame ones; the method was immunoSEQ multiplex PCR. The sample holds more than 20,000 clones, 70% to 90% seen once. The sequencing used unsorted PBMCs, collected roughly 4 years after starting antiretroviral therapy. The source of these receptors is a young man with HIV.

In nucleotides, the CDR3 is TGCGCCAGCAGCCAAGTACAACTGACTAATGAAAAACTGTTTTTT. This sequence encodes CASSQVQLTNEKLFF. J is TRBJ1-4 and V is TRBV4-1; no definite D call. The CDR3 consists of 15 residues. Germline V gene lookup returns CDR1 MGHRA and CDR2 YSYEKL. V lost 1 base, J lost 2 bases, and 8 bases lay in between.

The V call is TRBV29-1, the J call TRBJ2-4; 8 bases align to TRBD1. CDR1 and CDR2 (germline): SQVTM, ANQGSEA. This CDR3 is built from 15 residues. Trimming removed 3 bases from V and 6 bases from J; junction bases left unmatched: 10. For the CDR3, the DNA is TGCAGCGTTGAGGTATTAGAAGGACAGGGAAACATTCAGTACTTC. This encodes CSVEVLEGQGNIQYF.

The chain uses TRBV10-3 and TRBJ1-1; D gene uncertain. V lost 3 bases, J lost 1 base, and 9 bases lay in between. Looked up from germline, CDR1 is ENHRY and CDR2 is SYGVKD. This CDR3 has 14 residues. The CDR3, as DNA: TGTGCCATCAGTGAAGGCCCTCCGAACACTGAAGCTTTCTTT. Translating gives CAISEGPPNTEAFF.

This chain uses TRBV19 with TRBJ1-1; 7 nucleotides line up with TRBD1. The V gene end was trimmed by 3 bases and the J gene end by 5 bases; junction bases not matched to a gene: 9. The germline gives CDR1 LNHDA, CDR2 SQIVND (reference sequence). This CDR3 region has 15 residues. Here the CDR3 DNA reads TGTGCCAGTAGTATCAGGGGGTTCATGGAAACTGAAGCTTTCTTT. Its protein product is CASSIRGFMETEAFF. Full variable domain (outside the CDR3, taken from reference TRBV19 and TRBJ1-1): DGGITQSPKYLFRKEGQNVTLSCEQNLNHDAMYWYRQDPGQGLRLIYYSQIVNDFQKGDIAEGYSVSREKKESFPLTVTSAQKNPTAFYLCASSIRGFMETEAFFGQGTRLTVV.